The entry below describes one T cell receptor beta chain. A single count supports this clone. What antigen it recognizes has not been identified. No base quality values were provided; no much bigger clone lies one nucleotide off. Patients with a history of autoimmune disease or receiving systemic immunosuppression were excluded from the trial. Peripheral blood for TCR sequencing was collected from all dose cohorts at baseline, on cycle 4 day 1, and on cycle 7 day 1. Samples were obtained from an open-label, multicenter, first-in-human phase I dose-escalation trial of ivuxolimab. Adults with locally advanced or metastatic melanoma, renal cell carcinoma, hepatocellular carcinoma or head and neck squamous cell carcinoma were enrolled in the trial. Before TCR sequencing, CD4+ and CD8+ T cells were separately sorted from peripheral blood. The data are from a study of OX40 agonist ivuxolimab in advanced cancers. Background for the entire study: Ivuxolimab was an agonistic, fully human IgG2 monoclonal antibody directed against OX40 (CD134), a costimulatory receptor. Intravenous ivuxolimab was administered to patients every 2 weeks at six dose levels: 0.01, 0.1, 0.3, 1.5, 3 and 10 mg/kg. Prior anti-PD-1, anti-PD-L1 or anti-CTLA-4 therapy was permitted, and checkpoint inhibitors had been received by more than 35% of dose-escalation patients. In the dose-escalation cohort, approximately 83% of patients were male, and the mean age was 60 years with a range of roughly 23 to 90. Peripheral TCRbeta sequencing was intended to test whether TCR sequence diversity was altered and clonal T-cell expansion was caused by ivuxolimab. The monotherapy dose-escalation portion (N of about 52 patients) of the phase I ivuxolimab trial is reported in the paper. Partial responses occurred in three dose-escalation patients: two with cutaneous melanoma and one with hepatocellular carcinoma. Of the roughly 50 dose-escalation patients, hepatocellular carcinoma was present in roughly 19, melanoma in roughly 15, renal cell carcinoma in 9 and head and neck cancer in 9. What the work shows at the level of the full study, not this receptor alone: Low levels of normalized T-cell clonal expansion were also shown by some nonresponding patients. The antigen specificity of the peripheral T cells that underwent clonal expansion was not determined. After ivuxolimab, CD8+ T cells had more expanded clones than CD4+ T cells on average. In the 0.1-3.0 mg/kg groups, partial responders were among the patients with the lowest normalized peripheral clonal expansion, particularly in CD8+ T cells. At doses of 0.1 to 3.0 mg/kg, clonal expansion of both CD4+ and CD8+ T cells in blood was seen between baseline and week 6.

To sequence the TCRbeta CDR3 region, genomic DNA was isolated from the sorted cells. The immunoSEQ Assay was used to sequence the TCRbeta CDR3 regions. TCRdb stores this immuneACCESS table with in-frame sequences only. Part of the clones is absent; in the studies checked, under half of the shortfall reflects unresolved V genes, and no reason is known for the rest. Within this sample are more than 100,000 clones, with just over 90% of them counted one time only. The ten largest clones represent roughly 0.94% of the sample. The germline V gene provides CDR1 SGHDT and CDR2 YYEEEE. From the cysteine through the phenylalanine, the CDR3 covers 15 amino acids. Of all the DNA, just the CDR3 is kept, 45 bases in frame from base 1. V is reduced by 0 bases and J by 6 bases, leaving a spacing of 12 bases between them.

The chain is assembled from TRBV5-6 and TRBJ1-4; the D gene is unclear. This sample comprised CD4+ or CD8+ T cells sorted from blood, obtained in a trial of the OX40 agonist ivuxolimab. The clonotype was recovered from an adult with an advanced solid tumor such as melanoma, head and neck, liver or kidney cancer. The CDR3 reads as follows: CASSLGRALYEKLFF. The DNA sequence reads TGTGCCAGCAGCTTGGGTCGGGCCTTGTATGAAAAACTGTTTTTT.